The rows below give T cell receptor beta chains drawn from one sample of a study of CD8 T cells in ankylosing spondylitis. Each CDR3 protein is one row after TCRdb ran MiXCR on the 5' RACE reads. Among more than 400,000 distinct CDR3 sequences listed, 5.3% were seen once. Sequences were obtained from blood, either unsorted or a sorted T cell fraction (not recorded which). The origin of the receptors is a male donor with ankylosing spondylitis. Each CDR3 is given with its conserved first and last residue. The D gene is left open where the match is weak. Expanded clones are given a class, and other clones once, few, many or no size at all.

D	V	J	size	CDR3	DNA
NA	TRBV20-1	TRBJ1-2	many	CSARDYVGQAYGYTF	TGCAGTGCTAGAGACTACGTAGGGCAGGCCTATGGCTACACCTTC
NA	TRBV20-1	TRBJ2-5	many	CSARRSKETQYF	TGCAGTGCTAGAAGGTCCAAAGAGACCCAGTACTTC
NA	TRBV10-3	TRBJ1-1	NA	CAISESGYLSNTEAFF	TGTGCCATCAGTGAGTCGGGTTATTTGAGCAACACTGAAGCTTTCTTT
NA	TRBV29-1	TRBJ2-3	many	CSAGPGSQETDTQYF	TGCAGCGCAGGACCCGGGTCGCAGGAAACAGATACGCAGTATTTT
TRBD2	TRBV7-2	TRBJ2-3	many	CASSPRLATAQYF	TGTGCCAGCAGCCCGAGACTAGCGACCGCGCAGTATTTT
NA	TRBV7-9	TRBJ2-2	NA	CASSPTDGELFF	TGTGCCAGCAGCCCCACTGACGGGGAGCTGTTTTTT
NA	TRBV10-3	TRBJ2-5	many	CATAPAMETQYF	TGTGCCACCGCCCCCGCCATGGAGACCCAGTACTTC
TRBD1	TRBV29-1	TRBJ2-5	many	CSVEGRGQGGRETQYF	TGCAGCGTTGAAGGAAGGGGACAGGGTGGCCGAGAGACCCAGTACTTC
TRBD2	TRBV4-3	TRBJ2-1	NA	CASSPRGGSRNLNEQFF	TGCGCCAGCAGCCCCCGGGGAGGGAGTCGAAACCTCAATGAGCAGTTCTTC
TRBD1	TRBV7-9	TRBJ2-7	few	CASSKQGPYPINEQYF	TGTGCCAGCAGCAAACAGGGGCCATATCCTATAAACGAGCAGTACTTC
NA	TRBV28	TRBJ2-6	few	CASSHQGGSGANVLTF	TGTGCCAGCAGCCACCAAGGGGGGTCTGGGGCCAACGTCCTGACTTTC
NA	TRBV12-3/TRBV12-4	TRBJ1-5	many	CASSLNPGYSNQPQHF	TGTGCCAGCAGTTTAAATCCGGGGTATAGCAATCAGCCCCAGCATTTT
NA	TRBV11-2	TRBJ2-2	many	CASSLDRVVPGELFF	TGTGCCAGCAGCTTAGATCGAGTGGTCCCCGGGGAGCTGTTTTTT
NA	TRBV12-3/TRBV12-4	TRBJ2-1	many	CASRRISSYNEQFF	TGTGCCAGCAGGCGAATCAGCTCCTACAATGAGCAGTTCTTC
NA	TRBV5-1	TRBJ2-1	NA	CASSLDPSGAYNEQFF	TGCGCCAGCAGCTTGGACCCAAGCGGTGCCTACAATGAGCAGTTCTTC
NA	TRBV20-1	TRBJ1-4	many	CSASPATQVAEKLFF	TGCAGTGCTAGTCCGGCGACCCAGGTAGCGGAAAAACTGTTTTTT
NA	TRBV11-2	TRBJ2-4	many	CASSLDRTDSLYF	TGTGCCAGCAGCTTAGATCGTACGGACAGTCTTTACTTC
NA	TRBV7-2	TRBJ2-3	many	CASSLVGLSTDTQYF	TGTGCCAGCAGCTTAGTTGGGTTAAGCACAGATACGCAGTATTTT
NA	TRBV6-6	TRBJ2-2	many	CASTPYGELFF	TGTGCCAGCACCCCGTATGGGGAGCTGTTTTTT
NA	TRBV5-5	TRBJ2-1	many	CASSSGVRFNEQFF	TGTGCCAGCAGCTCCGGGGTAAGGTTTAATGAGCAGTTCTTC
NA	TRBV27	TRBJ1-2	many	CASGGTYNYGYTF	TGTGCCAGCGGCGGGACTTACAACTATGGCTACACCTTC
NA	TRBV11-2	TRBJ2-7	many	CASSLLPETYEQYF	TGTGCCAGCAGCTTACTCCCAGAAACCTACGAGCAGTACTTC
TRBD2	TRBV10-3	TRBJ2-3	many	CAISEGTSWADTQYF	TGTGCCATCAGTGAAGGGACTAGCTGGGCAGATACGCAGTATTTT
NA	TRBV12-3/TRBV12-4	TRBJ1-1	many	CASSHSGRRTEAFF	TGTGCCAGCAGCCACAGTGGTAGAAGGACTGAAGCTTTCTTT
NA	TRBV5-8	TRBJ2-7	many	CASSSYRDYEQYF	TGTGCCAGCAGCTCTTACAGGGACTACGAGCAGTACTTC
NA	TRBV28	TRBJ2-1	few	CASSLVGDGDEQFF	TGTGCCAGCAGTTTAGTTGGGGATGGCGATGAGCAGTTCTTC
NA	TRBV6-5	TRBJ2-4	many	CASSYGYIQYF	TGTGCCAGCAGTTACGGATACATTCAGTACTTC
NA	TRBV10-3	TRBJ2-1	many	CAISARNTSSYNEQFF	TGTGCCATCAGTGCTCGCAACACGAGCTCCTACAATGAGCAGTTCTTC
NA	TRBV20-1	TRBJ2-1	many	CSATPPIPHNEQFF	TGCAGTGCAACCCCCCCTATCCCCCACAATGAGCAGTTCTTC
NA	TRBV7-9	TRBJ2-5	many	CASSYTVEETQYF	TGTGCCAGCAGCTACACAGTTGAAGAGACCCAGTACTTC
NA	TRBV28	TRBJ1-2	many	CASTAAPGEGRSGYTF	TGTGCCAGCACCGCGGCCCCGGGGGAAGGGAGGAGCGGCTACACCTTC
NA	TRBV6-1	TRBJ2-2	many	CASRGSGLGTGELFF	TGTGCCAGCAGAGGTTCGGGGCTAGGGACCGGGGAGCTGTTTTTT
TRBD2	TRBV12-3/TRBV12-4	TRBJ2-1	NA	CASTPGLARYNEQFF	TGTGCCAGCACCCCGGGACTAGCTCGGTACAATGAGCAGTTCTTC
NA	TRBV10-3	TRBJ1-6	many	CAISATAIYNSPLHF	TGTGCCATCAGTGCCACAGCAATTTATAATTCACCCCTCCACTTT
NA	TRBV7-9	TRBJ2-3	many	CASSFTTGDTQYF	TGTGCCAGCTCGTTTACGACTGGGGATACGCAGTATTTT
NA	TRBV20-1	TRBJ2-2	many	CSAIRGQRTGELFF	TGCAGTGCTATTCGGGGGCAGCGCACCGGGGAGCTGTTTTTT
TRBD1	TRBV12-3/TRBV12-4	TRBJ1-2	many	CASSPRTGGGIYGYTF	TGTGCCAGCAGCCCCCGGACAGGGGGCGGAATATATGGCTACACCTTC
NA	TRBV6-1	TRBJ1-5	many	CASRQRDGSNQPQHF	TGTGCCAGCAGACAGAGGGACGGTAGCAATCAGCCCCAGCATTTT
TRBD2	TRBV9	TRBJ2-2	many	CASSVDVAGLTGELFF	TGTGCCAGCAGCGTAGATGTAGCGGGACTCACCGGGGAGCTGTTTTTT
TRBD2	TRBV7-8	TRBJ2-1	few	CASLGLAGSHEQFF	TGTGCCAGCCTGGGGCTAGCGGGATCACATGAGCAGTTCTTC
NA	TRBV5-1	TRBJ2-3	few	CASSFSAYSSTDTQYF	TGCGCCAGCAGCTTTTCGGCTTACTCTAGCACAGATACGCAGTATTTT
NA	TRBV7-3	TRBJ2-5	NA	CASSPAGQQETQYF	TGTGCCAGCAGCCCCGCTGGACAGCAAGAGACCCAGTACTTC